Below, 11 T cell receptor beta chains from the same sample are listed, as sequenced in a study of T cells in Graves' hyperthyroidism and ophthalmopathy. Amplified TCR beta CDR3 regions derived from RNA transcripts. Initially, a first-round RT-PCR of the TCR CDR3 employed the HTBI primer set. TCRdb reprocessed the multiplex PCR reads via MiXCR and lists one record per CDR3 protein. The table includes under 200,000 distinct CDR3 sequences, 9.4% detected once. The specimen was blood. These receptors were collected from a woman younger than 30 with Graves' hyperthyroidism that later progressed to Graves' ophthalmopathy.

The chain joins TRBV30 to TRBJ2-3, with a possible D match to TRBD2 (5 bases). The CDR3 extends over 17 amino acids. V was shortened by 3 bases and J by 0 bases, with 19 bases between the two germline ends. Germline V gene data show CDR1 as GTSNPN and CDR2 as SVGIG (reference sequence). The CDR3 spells CAWRPEITRPSTDTQYF. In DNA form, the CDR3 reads TGTGCCTGGAGACCCGAAATCACTAGACCTAGCACAGATACGCAGTATTTT.

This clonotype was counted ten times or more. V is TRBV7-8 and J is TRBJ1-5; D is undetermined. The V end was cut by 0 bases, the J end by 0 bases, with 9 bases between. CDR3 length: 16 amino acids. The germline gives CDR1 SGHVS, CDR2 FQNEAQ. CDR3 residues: CASSLAAVNSNQPQHF. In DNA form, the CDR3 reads TGTGCCAGCAGCTTAGCGGCAGTCAATAGCAATCAGCCCCAGCATTTT.

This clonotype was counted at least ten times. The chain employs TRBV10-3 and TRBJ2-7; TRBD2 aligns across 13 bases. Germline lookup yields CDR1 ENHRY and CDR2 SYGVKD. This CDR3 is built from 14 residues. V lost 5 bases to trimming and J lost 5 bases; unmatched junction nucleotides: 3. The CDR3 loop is CAISTSGRAHEQYF. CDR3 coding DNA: TGTGCCATCAGTACTAGCGGGAGGGCCCACGAGCAGTACTTC.

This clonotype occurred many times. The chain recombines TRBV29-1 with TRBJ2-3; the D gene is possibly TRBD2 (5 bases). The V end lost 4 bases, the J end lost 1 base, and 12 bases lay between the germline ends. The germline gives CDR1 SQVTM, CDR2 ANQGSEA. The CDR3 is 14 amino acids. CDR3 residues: CSVAHGRGTDTQYF. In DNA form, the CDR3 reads TGCAGCGTTGCTCATGGGCGGGGCACAGATACGCAGTATTTT.

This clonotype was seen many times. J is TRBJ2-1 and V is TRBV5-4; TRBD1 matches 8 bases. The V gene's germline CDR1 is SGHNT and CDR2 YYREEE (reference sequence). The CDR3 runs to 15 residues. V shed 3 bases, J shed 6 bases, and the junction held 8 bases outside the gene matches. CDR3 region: CASSSQGARSNEQFF. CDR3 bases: TGTGCCAGCAGCTCGCAGGGGGCGCGGTCCAATGAGCAGTTCTTC.

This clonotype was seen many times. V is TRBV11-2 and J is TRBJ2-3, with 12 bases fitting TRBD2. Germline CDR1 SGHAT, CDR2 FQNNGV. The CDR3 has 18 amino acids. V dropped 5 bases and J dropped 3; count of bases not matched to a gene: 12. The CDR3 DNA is TGTGCCAGCAGCCCCTCGGCGGGGCTAGCGGGGGGGACAGATACGCAGTATTTT. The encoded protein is CASSPSAGLAGGTDTQYF.

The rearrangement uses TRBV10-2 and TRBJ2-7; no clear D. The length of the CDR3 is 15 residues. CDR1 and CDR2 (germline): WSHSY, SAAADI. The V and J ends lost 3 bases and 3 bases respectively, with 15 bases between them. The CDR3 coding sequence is TGCGCCAGCAGTGAAAAGGCAGGTGGATACTACGAGCAGTACTTC. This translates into CASSEKAGGYYEQYF.

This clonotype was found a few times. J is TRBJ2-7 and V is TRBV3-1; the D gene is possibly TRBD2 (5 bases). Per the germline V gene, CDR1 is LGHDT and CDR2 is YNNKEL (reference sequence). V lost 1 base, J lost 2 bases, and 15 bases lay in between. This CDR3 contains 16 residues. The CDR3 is CASSQGKTRSPYEQYF. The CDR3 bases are TGTGCCAGCAGCCAAGGGAAAACTAGATCCCCCTACGAGCAGTACTTC.

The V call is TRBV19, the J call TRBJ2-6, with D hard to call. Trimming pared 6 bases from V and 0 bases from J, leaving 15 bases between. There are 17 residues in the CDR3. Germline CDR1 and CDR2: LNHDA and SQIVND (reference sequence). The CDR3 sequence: CASSLGSYGSGANVLTF. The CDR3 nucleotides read TGTGCCAGTAGCTTGGGGTCTTACGGCTCTGGGGCCAACGTCCTGACTTTC.

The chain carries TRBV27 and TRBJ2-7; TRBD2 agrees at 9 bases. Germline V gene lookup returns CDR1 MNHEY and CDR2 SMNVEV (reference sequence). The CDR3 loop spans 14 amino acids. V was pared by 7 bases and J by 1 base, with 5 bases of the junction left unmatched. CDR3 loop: CASNPSGMSYEQYF. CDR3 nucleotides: TGTGCCAGCAATCCTAGCGGGATGTCCTACGAGCAGTACTTC.

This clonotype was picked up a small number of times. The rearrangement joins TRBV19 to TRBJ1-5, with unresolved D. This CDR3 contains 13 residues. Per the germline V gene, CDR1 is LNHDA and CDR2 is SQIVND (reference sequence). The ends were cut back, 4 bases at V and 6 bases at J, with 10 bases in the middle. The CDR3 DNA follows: TGTGCCAGTAGTAAGAGTGACGGTCAGCCCCAGCATTTT. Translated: CASSKSDGQPQHF.